This TCR beta chain was profiled in a study of blood T cell repertoires in COVID-19. Data came from immunoSEQ multiplex PCR; TCRdb stores just in-frame clones and leaves some out. This sample yields some 220,000 clones, of which 85% are seen a single time; more than 6% belongs to the top ten. V lost 5 bases to trimming and J lost 2 bases, with 10 bases between them. Germline CDR1 GTSNPN, CDR2 SVGIG (reference sequence). The CDR3 is 13 residues long. The TCR was taken from a woman aged 55-70 years with active or convalescent COVID-19. The gene calls are TRBV30 and TRBJ2-1; possibly TRBD1 or TRBD2 for D (6 bases each). Sequenced material: peripheral blood. This CDR3 reads CAWGGTPYNEQFF. In DNA form, the CDR3 reads TGTGCCTGGGGGGGGACACCCTACAATGAGCAGTTCTTC. The entire variable domain, with the rest obtained from reference TRBV30 and TRBJ2-1, is as follows: SQTIHQWPATLVQPVGSPLSLECTVEGTSNPNLYWYRQAAGRGLQLLFYSVGIGQISSEVPQNLSASRPQDRQFILSSKKLLLSDSGFYLCAWGGTPYNEQFFGPGTRLTVL.